This T cell receptor (beta chain) came from a study of PD-1 blockade in classical Hodgkin lymphoma. Study results and caveats: Reasons behind the repertoire differences stay unclear, perhaps disease activity or earlier therapy. At baseline, newly diagnosed patients reportedly showed less TCR diversity than healthy donors.

The time point denotes: newly diagnosed, previously untreated cHL patient sample. Researchers pulled CD8+ T cells out of thawed PBMCs using magnetic negative selection. Untreated, newly diagnosed classical Hodgkin lymphoma PBMCs were used for comparison. The CDR3 consists of 17 residues. The germline CDR1 and CDR2 sequences are SGHKS and YYEKEE (reference sequence). The V and J ends lost 5 bases and 7 bases, in that order; junction bases with no gene match: 18. TCRdb's table, derived via immunoSEQ multiplex PCR, lists solely in-frame clones and lacks some. The sample has almost 9,500 clones, about nine tenths seen once. A remark on this clone: Its antigen is undetermined.

The rearrangement links TRBV5-5 to TRBJ2-1; 7 bases map to TRBD2. This receptor was identified in a human donor with classical Hodgkin lymphoma. Sequenced material: CD8+ T cells from blood. CDR3 amino acids: CASSSLWTRGTQNEQFF. The CDR3 DNA sequence: TGTGCCAGCAGTTCCTTATGGACTAGAGGGACCCAAAATGAGCAGTTCTTC.